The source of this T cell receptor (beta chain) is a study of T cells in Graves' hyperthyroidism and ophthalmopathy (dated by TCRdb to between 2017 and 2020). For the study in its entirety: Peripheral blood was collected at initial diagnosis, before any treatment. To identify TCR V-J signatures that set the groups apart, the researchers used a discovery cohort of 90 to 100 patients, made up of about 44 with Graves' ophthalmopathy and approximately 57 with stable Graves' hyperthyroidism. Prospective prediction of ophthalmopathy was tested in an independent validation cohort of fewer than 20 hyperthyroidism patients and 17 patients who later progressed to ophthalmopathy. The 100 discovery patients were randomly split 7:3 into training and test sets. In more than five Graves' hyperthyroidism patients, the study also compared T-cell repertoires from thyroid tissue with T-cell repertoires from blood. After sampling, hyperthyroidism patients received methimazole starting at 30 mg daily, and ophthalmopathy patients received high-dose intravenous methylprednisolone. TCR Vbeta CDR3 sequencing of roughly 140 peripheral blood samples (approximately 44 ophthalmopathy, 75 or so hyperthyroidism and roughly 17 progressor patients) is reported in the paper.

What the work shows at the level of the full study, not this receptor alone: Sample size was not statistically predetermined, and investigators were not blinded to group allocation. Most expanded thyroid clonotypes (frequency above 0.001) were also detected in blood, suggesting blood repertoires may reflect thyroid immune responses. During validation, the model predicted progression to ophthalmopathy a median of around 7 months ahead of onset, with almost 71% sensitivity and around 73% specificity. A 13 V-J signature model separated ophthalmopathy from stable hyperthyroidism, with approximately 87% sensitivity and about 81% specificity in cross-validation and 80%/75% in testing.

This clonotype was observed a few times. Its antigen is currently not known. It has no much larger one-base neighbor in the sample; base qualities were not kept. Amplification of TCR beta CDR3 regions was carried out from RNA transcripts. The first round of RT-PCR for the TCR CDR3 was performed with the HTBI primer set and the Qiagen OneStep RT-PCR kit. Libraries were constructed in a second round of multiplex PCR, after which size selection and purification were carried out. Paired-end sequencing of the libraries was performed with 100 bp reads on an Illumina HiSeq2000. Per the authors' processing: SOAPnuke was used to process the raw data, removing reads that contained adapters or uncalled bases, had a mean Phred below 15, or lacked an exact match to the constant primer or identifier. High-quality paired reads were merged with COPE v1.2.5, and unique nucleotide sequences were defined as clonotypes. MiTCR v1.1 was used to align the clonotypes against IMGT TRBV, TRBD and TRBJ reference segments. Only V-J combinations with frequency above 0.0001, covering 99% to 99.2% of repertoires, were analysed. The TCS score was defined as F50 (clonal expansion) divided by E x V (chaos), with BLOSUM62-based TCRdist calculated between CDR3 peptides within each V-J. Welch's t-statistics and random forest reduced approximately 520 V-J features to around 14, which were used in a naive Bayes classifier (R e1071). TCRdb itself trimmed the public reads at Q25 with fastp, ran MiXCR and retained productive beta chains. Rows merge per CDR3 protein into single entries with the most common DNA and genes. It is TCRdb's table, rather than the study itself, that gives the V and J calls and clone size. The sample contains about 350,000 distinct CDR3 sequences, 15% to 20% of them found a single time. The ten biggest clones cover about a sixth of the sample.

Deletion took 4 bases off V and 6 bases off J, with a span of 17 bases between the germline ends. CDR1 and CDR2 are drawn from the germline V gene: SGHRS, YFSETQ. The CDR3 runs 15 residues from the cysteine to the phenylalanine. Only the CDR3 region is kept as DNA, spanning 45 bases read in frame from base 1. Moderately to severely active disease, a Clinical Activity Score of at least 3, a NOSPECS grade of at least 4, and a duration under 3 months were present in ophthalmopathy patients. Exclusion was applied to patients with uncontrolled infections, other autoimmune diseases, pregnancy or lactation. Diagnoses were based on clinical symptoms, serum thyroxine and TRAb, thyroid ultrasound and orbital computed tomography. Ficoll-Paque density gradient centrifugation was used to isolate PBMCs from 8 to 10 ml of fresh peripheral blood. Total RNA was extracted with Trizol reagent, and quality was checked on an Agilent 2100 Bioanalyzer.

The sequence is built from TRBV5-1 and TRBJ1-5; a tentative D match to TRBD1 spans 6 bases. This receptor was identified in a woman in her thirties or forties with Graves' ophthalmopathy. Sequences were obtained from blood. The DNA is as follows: TGCGCCAGCAGCCCGAGGGGGGAAGGTATTCAGCCCCAGCATTTT. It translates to CASSPRGEGIQPQHF.